This TCR beta chain is from a study of blood T cell repertoires in COVID-19. Study-level information: The samples span acute and convalescent COVID-19 from the United States, Italy and Spain.

Only in-frame clones appear in the TCRdb table, and some are missing; sequencing was by immunoSEQ multiplex PCR. The table has fewer than 250,000 clones, about nine tenths seen once. The CDR3 is made up of 15 amino acids. V was cut by 4 bases and J by 1 base, with 12 bases left in between. Germline values: CDR1 SGHDT, CDR2 YYEEEE. The Seattle site enrolled patients during active infection and followed them longitudinally. The sequence was obtained from a man aged 25-40 years with COVID-19, enrolled during active disease. Material: peripheral blood. J is TRBJ1-5 and V is TRBV5-6, with a weak D call TRBD1 (5 bases). The chain's CDR3 is CASSKRDSSNQPQHF. CDR3 coding DNA: TGTGCCAGCAGCAAGAGGGACTCCAGCAATCAGCCCCAGCATTTT.